This T cell receptor (beta chain) was sequenced during a study of metastatic and nonmetastatic thyroid tumors. Looking at the study overall: From malignant and benign thyroid patients, repertoires in blood and in tumor or nodule tissue were compared.

Germline values: CDR1 DFQATT, CDR2 SNEGSKA (reference sequence). The V gene lost 2 bases and the J gene lost 13 bases, with 12 bases spanning the gap. This CDR3 has 11 amino acids. In the original workflow: Building a distant-metastasis classifier for papillary thyroid cancer drew on CDR3 differences across clinicopathological groups. MiXCR reprocessed the PCR reads for TCRdb. These V and J calls originate from TCRdb's pipeline instead of the authors' own analysis. The sample comprises over 30,000 clones, approximately 30% of which are singletons, and less than 9% rests with the top ten. Thyroid surgery was preceded by no treatment in any patient. Overall study results and limits: Significantly greater TCR beta diversity was reportedly found in malignant thyroid tumors than in benign nodules (in blood and tumor).

Regarding this clone: The antigen is not known.

Sequencing was done on a sample of blood. The rearrangement uses TRBV20-1 and TRBJ2-1; unclear D gene. The receptor was derived from a female donor with papillary thyroid cancer or a benign thyroid nodule (not recorded which). Some clones in this sample may be carry-over from other donors' samples. The CDR3 reads CSARRRGEQFF. The DNA of the CDR3 is TGCAGTGCTAGACGCCGAGGTGAACAGTTCTTC.